This paragraph reports one T cell receptor (beta chain). This sample is part of a study of blood T cell repertoires in COVID-19. Study context: Sources were T cells, B-cell-depleted T cells, or PBMCs; the material itself was cDNA or gDNA.

The protocol was immunoSEQ multiplex PCR, while the TCRdb copy is restricted to in-frame clones and leaves out a portion. The table has roughly 320,000 clones, just under 90% seen once. One Seattle source followed patients from active infection through their disease course. Trimming took off 4 bases at V and 0 bases at J, with 14 bases between the two ends. This CDR3 comprises 16 residues. From germline, CDR1 is SGHRS and CDR2 YFSETQ. This TCR was sampled from a woman aged 45-60 years with COVID-19, enrolled during active disease. Sequenced input: peripheral blood. The chain has TRBV5-1 and TRBJ1-5, with D possibly matching TRBD1 (6 bases). The CDR3 protein is CASSTTGMNSNQPQHF. The CDR3 DNA reads as TGCGCCAGCAGCACCACAGGGATGAATAGCAATCAGCCCCAGCATTTT.